Listed below are T cell receptor beta chains from one sample, sequenced in a study of preoperative IRX-2 immunotherapy in early breast cancer. Assay: immunoSEQ multiplex PCR; the TCRdb copy retains only in-frame clones and omits some. Of roughly 11,000 clones listed, around 80% are singletons. The sequencing here drew on lymph node tissue, taken before IRX-2 immunotherapy. The receptors here all came from a human donor with breast cancer. CDR3s include the opening cysteine and the closing phenylalanine or tryptophan. D genes are given only for firm matches. Expanded clones get a size class; other rows say once, few or many, or leave the size out.

V gene: TRBV10-3; D gene: .; J gene: TRBJ2-7; clone size: once; CDR3 DNA: TGTGCCATCAGTGAGTCGAAGGGGGCCTACGAGCAGTACTTC; CDR3 protein: CAISESKGAYEQYF
V gene: TRBV7-2; D gene: .; J gene: TRBJ1-1; clone size: .; CDR3 DNA: TGTGCCAGCAGCCTTGAAGGGGGGGGTCGGGCTTTCTTT; CDR3 protein: CASSLEGGGRAFF
V gene: TRBV14; D gene: .; J gene: TRBJ1-1; clone size: .; CDR3 DNA: TGTGCCAGCAGCCAAGTATGGGGGAACACTGAAGCTTTCTTT; CDR3 protein: CASSQVWGNTEAFF
V gene: TRBV18; D gene: TRBD2; J gene: TRBJ2-2; clone size: .; CDR3 DNA: TGTGCCAGCTCACCGGAACTAGCGGTCTACACCGGGGAGCTGTTTTTT; CDR3 protein: CASSPELAVYTGELFF
V gene: TRBV18; D gene: .; J gene: TRBJ1-1; clone size: few; CDR3 DNA: TGTGCCAGCTCACCACCGCCGGACGGGTACACTGAAGCTTTCTTT; CDR3 protein: CASSPPPDGYTEAFF
V gene: TRBV6-8; D gene: .; J gene: TRBJ1-1; clone size: .; CDR3 DNA: TGTGCCAGCAGTTACTCCGGGACCACCCGGGAAGCTTTCTTT; CDR3 protein: CASSYSGTTREAFF
V gene: TRBV23-1; D gene: TRBD1; J gene: TRBJ2-2; clone size: .; CDR3 DNA: TGCGCCAGCAGCTACACAGGGGAGACCGGGGAGCTGTTTTTT; CDR3 protein: CASSYTGETGELFF
V gene: TRBV23-1; D gene: .; J gene: TRBJ2-7; clone size: .; CDR3 DNA: TGCGCCAGCAGCTTAGTGTGGGGCTTGGTGTTATACTTC; CDR3 protein: CASSLVWGLVLYF
V gene: TRBV7-7; D gene: .; J gene: TRBJ2-2; clone size: .; CDR3 DNA: TGTGCCAGCAGCTTGGACTACAACACCGGGGAGCTGTTTTTT; CDR3 protein: CASSLDYNTGELFF
V gene: TRBV15; D gene: .; J gene: TRBJ1-1; clone size: .; CDR3 DNA: TGTGCCACCAGCAGACCCGACAGGCCGAACACTGAAGCTTTCTTT; CDR3 protein: CATSRPDRPNTEAFF
V gene: TRBV11-3; D gene: .; J gene: TRBJ1-3; clone size: .; CDR3 DNA: TGTGCCAGCAGCTTAGGTTGGGGGGGTGATGGAAACACCATATATTTT; CDR3 protein: CASSLGWGGDGNTIYF
V gene: TRBV28; D gene: .; J gene: TRBJ1-5; clone size: .; CDR3 DNA: TGTGCCAGCATTGGGGGGGGCACAGATAGCAATCAGCCCCAGCATTTT; CDR3 protein: CASIGGGTDSNQPQHF
V gene: TRBV7-7; D gene: .; J gene: TRBJ1-1; clone size: .; CDR3 DNA: TGTGCCAGCAGCTTGGAGGTTAGGGCCAGTGAAGCTTTCTTT; CDR3 protein: CASSLEVRASEAFF
V gene: TRBV5-4; D gene: .; J gene: TRBJ1-4; clone size: .; CDR3 DNA: TGTGCCAGCAGCTTAGGGGGTACTGAAAAACTGTTTTTT; CDR3 protein: CASSLGGTEKLFF
V gene: TRBV11-3; D gene: .; J gene: TRBJ2-2; clone size: .; CDR3 DNA: TGTGCCAGCAGCTCCCGGGCGGGGATAACCGGGGAGCTGTTTTTT; CDR3 protein: CASSSRAGITGELFF
V gene: TRBV6-8; D gene: TRBD2; J gene: TRBJ2-4; clone size: .; CDR3 DNA: TGTGCCAGCAGTTATCGGACTAGCGGGATAAACATTCAGTACTTC; CDR3 protein: CASSYRTSGINIQYF
V gene: TRBV6-8; D gene: .; J gene: TRBJ2-7; clone size: .; CDR3 DNA: TGTGCCAGCAGTTACTCCCCTATTGACAGGCTCTACGAGCAGTACTTC; CDR3 protein: CASSYSPIDRLYEQYF
V gene: TRBV18; D gene: .; J gene: TRBJ2-7; clone size: .; CDR3 DNA: TGTGCCAGCTCACCTACCGGGGGGCGCGTCTACGAGCAGTACTTC; CDR3 protein: CASSPTGGRVYEQYF
V gene: TRBV19; D gene: .; J gene: TRBJ2-2; clone size: .; CDR3 DNA: TGTGCCAGTAGAGATGGTGGTGGCAGGAAGAGGGGCGGGGAGCTGTTTTTT; CDR3 protein: CASRDGGGRKRGGELFF
V gene: TRBV7-6; D gene: .; J gene: TRBJ2-1; clone size: once; CDR3 DNA: TGTGCCAGCAGCCGAGAACCCCTTGCGGGGCAAAATGAGCAGTTCTTC; CDR3 protein: CASSREPLAGQNEQFF
V gene: TRBV7-5; D gene: .; J gene: TRBJ2-7; clone size: .; CDR3 DNA: TGTGCCAGCAGCTTGGGGCGGAGCTCCTACGAGCAGTACTTC; CDR3 protein: CASSLGRSSYEQYF
V gene: TRBV19; D gene: .; J gene: TRBJ2-7; clone size: .; CDR3 DNA: TGTGCCAGTAGTGCGGGACCCTACGAGCAGTACTTC; CDR3 protein: CASSAGPYEQYF
V gene: TRBV7-6; D gene: TRBD1; J gene: TRBJ2-5; clone size: few; CDR3 DNA: TGTGCCAGCAGCTCCATGGGACAGGTCACGCTGGAGACCCAGTACTTC; CDR3 protein: CASSSMGQVTLETQYF
V gene: TRBV6-8; D gene: TRBD1; J gene: TRBJ2-3; clone size: .; CDR3 DNA: TGTGCCAGCAGCTTAACAGGGGGCTCCACAGATACGCAGTATTTT; CDR3 protein: CASSLTGGSTDTQYF
V gene: TRBV14; D gene: .; J gene: TRBJ1-2; clone size: .; CDR3 DNA: TGTGCCAGCAGAGAGATTAAGAACTATGGCTACACCTTC; CDR3 protein: CASREIKNYGYTF
V gene: TRBV7-6; D gene: TRBD2; J gene: TRBJ2-1; clone size: .; CDR3 DNA: TGTGCCAGCAGCTTACTGGCGGGAGGCCCCCCCTACAATGAGCAGTTCTTC; CDR3 protein: CASSLLAGGPPYNEQFF
V gene: TRBV29-1; D gene: .; J gene: TRBJ2-2; clone size: once; CDR3 DNA: TGCAGCGTTGACAGCAATTTGGACACCGGGGAGCTGTTTTTT; CDR3 protein: CSVDSNLDTGELFF
V gene: TRBV5-1; D gene: .; J gene: TRBJ2-2; clone size: .; CDR3 DNA: TGCGCCAGCAGCTTGGCAGGCGGGGCAGGGGACACCGGGGAGCTGTTTTTT; CDR3 protein: CASSLAGGAGDTGELFF
V gene: TRBV11-3; D gene: TRBD2; J gene: TRBJ2-5; clone size: few; CDR3 DNA: TGTGCCAGCAGCTTAGTTATAGCGGGACAACAAGAGACCCAGTACTTC; CDR3 protein: CASSLVIAGQQETQYF
V gene: TRBV11-3; D gene: TRBD1; J gene: TRBJ1-2; clone size: .; CDR3 DNA: TGTGCCAGCAGCCCGATGACAGGGTTTGCCTATGGCTACACCTTC; CDR3 protein: CASSPMTGFAYGYTF
V gene: TRBV6-8; D gene: .; J gene: TRBJ2-3; clone size: .; CDR3 DNA: TGTGCCAGCAGTTACTCGATGGCGACTAGCACAGATACGCAGTATTTT; CDR3 protein: CASSYSMATSTDTQYF
V gene: TRBV11-3; D gene: TRBD2; J gene: TRBJ2-7; clone size: .; CDR3 DNA: TGTGCCAGCAGCTTGGAGGGAGGGGTGAACGAGCAGTACTTC; CDR3 protein: CASSLEGGVNEQYF
V gene: TRBV5-1; D gene: TRBD1; J gene: TRBJ1-5; clone size: .; CDR3 DNA: TGCGCTGTACTGTACCGGACAGGGCCCAATCAGCCCCAGCATTTT; CDR3 protein: CAVLYRTGPNQPQHF
V gene: TRBV6-8; D gene: .; J gene: TRBJ2-5; clone size: .; CDR3 DNA: TGTGCCATCAGCACCCGGGGTGAGACCCAGTACTTC; CDR3 protein: CAISTRGETQYF
V gene: TRBV28; D gene: .; J gene: TRBJ2-7; clone size: .; CDR3 DNA: TGTGCCAGCAGTTTATTCGGGAGACAGGCGTCCTACGAGCAGTACTTC; CDR3 protein: CASSLFGRQASYEQYF
V gene: TRBV29-1; D gene: .; J gene: TRBJ1-3; clone size: few; CDR3 DNA: TGCAGCGTACAGGGTTACGCTGGAAACACCATATATTTT; CDR3 protein: CSVQGYAGNTIYF
V gene: TRBV9; D gene: .; J gene: TRBJ2-2; clone size: .; CDR3 DNA: TGTGCCAGCAGGGCAGAACAGGTGACCGGGGAGCTGTTTTTT; CDR3 protein: CASRAEQVTGELFF
V gene: TRBV19; D gene: .; J gene: TRBJ1-5; clone size: .; CDR3 DNA: TGTGCCAGTAGTAATGACAGGAACAATCAGCCCCAGCATTTT; CDR3 protein: CASSNDRNNQPQHF
V gene: TRBV6-8; D gene: .; J gene: TRBJ2-7; clone size: .; CDR3 DNA: TGTGCCAGCAGTTACTCGATCGGAGGGGGGCCGAGAGAGCAGTACTTC; CDR3 protein: CASSYSIGGGPREQYF
V gene: TRBV5-1; D gene: TRBD1; J gene: TRBJ2-2; clone size: .; CDR3 DNA: TGCGCCAGCAGCCCCCGACAGGGTGTTTCGACCGGGGAGCTGTTTTTT; CDR3 protein: CASSPRQGVSTGELFF
V gene: TRBV6-7; D gene: .; J gene: TRBJ2-7; clone size: .; CDR3 DNA: TGTGCCAGCGGGGGGAGCTACGAGCAGTACTTC; CDR3 protein: CASGGSYEQYF
V gene: TRBV5-1; D gene: .; J gene: TRBJ1-2; clone size: .; CDR3 DNA: TGCGCCAGCAGCTTACTTCCAGGTTCAAACTATGGCTACACCTTC; CDR3 protein: CASSLLPGSNYGYTF
V gene: TRBV11-3; D gene: .; J gene: TRBJ2-2; clone size: few; CDR3 DNA: TGTGCCAGCAGCTTGTGGGGGACAGTCGGGACTAACACCGGGGAGCTGTTTTTT; CDR3 protein: CASSLWGTVGTNTGELFF
V gene: TRBV19; D gene: .; J gene: TRBJ2-1; clone size: .; CDR3 DNA: TGTGCCAGTGAGATGGGGCAGAAGGTCAATGAGCAGTTCTTC; CDR3 protein: CASEMGQKVNEQFF
V gene: TRBV7-6; D gene: .; J gene: TRBJ1-1; clone size: .; CDR3 DNA: TGTGCCAGCAGGAACGAGGGGGGGCGAGAAACTGAAGCTTTCTTT; CDR3 protein: CASRNEGGRETEAFF
V gene: TRBV5-1; D gene: .; J gene: TRBJ2-7; clone size: .; CDR3 DNA: TGCGCCAGCAGCTTGGTGGTAGGCCAGACTTACGAGCAGTACTTC; CDR3 protein: CASSLVVGQTYEQYF
V gene: TRBV30; D gene: .; J gene: TRBJ1-1; clone size: .; CDR3 DNA: TGTGCCTGGAGTGAAAGAGGGGCTGAAGCTTTCTTT; CDR3 protein: CAWSERGAEAFF
V gene: TRBV10-3; D gene: .; J gene: TRBJ1-5; clone size: .; CDR3 DNA: TGTGCCATCAGTGAGTCGAGGTACCAGCCCCAGCATTTT; CDR3 protein: CAISESRYQPQHF
V gene: TRBV18; D gene: .; J gene: TRBJ2-2; clone size: .; CDR3 DNA: TGTGCCAGCTCAAGCCAGGCACGGACCGGGGAGCTGTTTTTT; CDR3 protein: CASSSQARTGELFF
V gene: TRBV23-1; D gene: .; J gene: TRBJ2-1; clone size: once; CDR3 DNA: TGCGCCAGCAGCCTATTTATTCGGACGGACTTGGGGAATGAGCAGTTCTTC; CDR3 protein: CASSLFIRTDLGNEQFF
V gene: TRBV6-8; D gene: .; J gene: TRBJ1-1; clone size: .; CDR3 DNA: TGTGCCAGCAGTTCGGTGTTCCGGACTGAAGCTTTCTTT; CDR3 protein: CASSSVFRTEAFF
V gene: TRBV28; D gene: .; J gene: TRBJ2-5; clone size: .; CDR3 DNA: TGTGCCAGCAGAGACACCGGGACTGGGCCACGGGCCCAGTACTTC; CDR3 protein: CASRDTGTGPRAQYF
V gene: TRBV12-5; D gene: .; J gene: TRBJ1-5; clone size: .; CDR3 DNA: TGTGCCAGCAATCAGGGTGGCAATCAGCCCCAGCATTTT; CDR3 protein: CASNQGGNQPQHF